The rows below give T cell receptor beta chains drawn from one sample of a study of blood T cells in healthy people across ages. TCRdb passed the 5' RACE reads through MiXCR, listing each CDR3 protein once. The table lists 650,000 to 1,000,000 distinct CDR3 sequences, 35% to 60% of them singletons. Sequencing input: blood. The receptors were sampled from a man older than 75 in good health. Each CDR3 is given with its conserved first and last residue. A D gene is named only where the DNA matches it firmly. The size entry is marked missing in some rows and otherwise reads once, few, many or a size class.

j_call | d_call | cdr3_length | clone_size | v_call | cdr3_nt | cdr3_aa
TRBJ1-4 | . | 15 | . | TRBV5-6 | TGTGCCAGCAACTGGTGGACAGCGGCCGAGGAAAAACTGTTTTTT | CASNWWTAAEEKLFF
TRBJ2-5 | . | 15 | . | TRBV5-1 | TGCGCCAGCAGCTTGACCAGGACCGGGACTCACGAACAGTACTTC | CASSLTRTGTHEQYF
TRBJ2-3 | TRBD2 | 17 | few | TRBV7-2 | TGTGCCAGCAGCTTAGATCCCCCAGCGGGGGGCACAGATACGCAGTATTTT | CASSLDPPAGGTDTQYF
TRBJ2-7 | . | 14 | . | TRBV7-9 | TGTGCCAGCAGCCCGGGACGATCGGGGTACGAGCAGTACTTC | CASSPGRSGYEQYF
TRBJ1-2 | . | 15 | . | TRBV27 | TGTGCCAGCAGTTTCGCGGGGGCCGTATACCGTGGCTACACCTTC | CASSFAGAVYRGYTF
TRBJ2-5 | TRBD1 | 17 | . | TRBV6-6 | TGTGCCAGCAGTTATAGGGTCGGGGACAGGGCCTACAATGGGCAGTACTTC | CASSYRVGDRAYNGQYF
TRBJ1-2 | . | 14 | . | TRBV20-1 | TGCAGTGCTAGGCCGGAGAGGGGGTTGGGAGGCTACACCTTC | CSARPERGLGGYTF
TRBJ2-1 | . | 12 | . | TRBV20-1 | TGCAGTGCCCCAACCCGGTACGATGAGCAGTTCTTC | CSAPTRYDEQFF
TRBJ1-2 | . | 15 | . | TRBV7-9 | TGTGCCAGCAGCCCTCTAGGCCAGGGGCTCTATGGCTACACCTTC | CASSPLGQGLYGYTF
TRBJ2-7 | TRBD2 | 16 | . | TRBV7-2 | TGTGCCAGCAGCTTAGGGACTAGCGGGTTGACCTACGAGCAGTACTTC | CASSLGTSGLTYEQYF
TRBJ1-2 | TRBD1 | 15 | . | TRBV7-2 | TGTGCCAGCAGCTTAGATGCGGGACAGGGTAGAGGCTACACCTTC | CASSLDAGQGRGYTF
TRBJ2-5 | . | 14 | . | TRBV6-5 | TGTGCCAGCAGTTACTCGAGTGGGGAAGAGACCCAGTACTTC | CASSYSSGEETQYF
TRBJ2-3 | TRBD1 | 13 | . | TRBV6-2/TRBV6-3 | TGTGCCAGCCTACAGGGGGCCACAGATACGCAGTATTTT | CASLQGATDTQYF
TRBJ2-3 | . | 16 | many | TRBV10-3 | TGTGCCACGGATCCGGGACTCTTCGTCGGCACAGATACGCAGTATTTT | CATDPGLFVGTDTQYF
TRBJ2-7 | . | 15 | . | TRBV24-1 | TGTGCCACCAGTGATAGCCGGGGGCATCACAATGAGCAGTACTTC | CATSDSRGHHNEQYF
TRBJ2-7 | . | 13 | . | TRBV27 | TGTGCCAGCAGAAGGGGCAACTCCTACGAGCAGTACTTC | CASRRGNSYEQYF
TRBJ1-2 | . | 16 | . | TRBV18 | TGTGCCAGCTCACCACGGAAAGGGGTCGATAACTATGGCTACACCTTC | CASSPRKGVDNYGYTF
TRBJ2-7 | . | 15 | . | TRBV6-6 | TGTGCCAGCAGTCCTCGCCGGTCCTTTGGGCTCGAGCAGTACTTC | CASSPRRSFGLEQYF
TRBJ1-1 | . | 12 | few | TRBV18 | TGTGCCAGCTCACCAGGGGAGGGTGAAGCTTTCTTT | CASSPGEGEAFF
TRBJ2-7 | . | 12 | many | TRBV12-3/TRBV12-4 | TGTGCCAGCAGCAAAGGGCCGTTCGAGCAGTACTTC | CASSKGPFEQYF
TRBJ2-1 | . | 12 | . | TRBV10-3 | TGTGCCATCGGTTACTTCTACAATGAGCAGTTCTTC | CAIGYFYNEQFF
TRBJ2-7 | TRBD2 | 15 | . | TRBV27 | TGTGCCAGCAAGTGGCTAGCGGGAGTTGACAATGAGCAGTACTTC | CASKWLAGVDNEQYF
TRBJ2-3 | TRBD2 | 15 | . | TRBV7-2 | TGTGCCAGCAGCCAACTAGCGTCGAGCACAGATACGCAGTATTTT | CASSQLASSTDTQYF
TRBJ2-3 | . | 14 | . | TRBV3-1 | TGTGCCAGCAGCCAAGAGCTGGCCTCGGATACGCAGTATTTT | CASSQELASDTQYF
TRBJ1-2 | . | 14 | . | TRBV9 | TGTGCCAGCAGCGGTGTGGGGCGACACTATGGCTACACCTTC | CASSGVGRHYGYTF
TRBJ2-1 | TRBD2 | 15 | few | TRBV7-2 | TGTGCCAGCAGCTTAACTAGCGGGATAAGGAATGAGCAGTTCTTC | CASSLTSGIRNEQFF
TRBJ2-7 | TRBD2 | 15 | few | TRBV3-1 | TGTGCCAGCAGCCCTGAGACTAGCGGGAGTGTGGAGCAGTACTTC | CASSPETSGSVEQYF
TRBJ2-5 | TRBD2 | 16 | few | TRBV5-6 | TGTGCCAGCAGCATGAGACTAGCGGGAGGGCAAGAGACCCAGTACTTC | CASSMRLAGGQETQYF
TRBJ2-1 | TRBD2 | 14 | . | TRBV7-9 | TGTGCCAGCAGCTCCCGGGGGGTACCTCATGAGCAGTTCTTC | CASSSRGVPHEQFF
TRBJ2-2 | . | 13 | few | TRBV29-1 | TGCAGCGTTCCCAGATTGAACACCGGGGAGCTGTTTTTT | CSVPRLNTGELFF
TRBJ2-3 | TRBD1 | 14 | few | TRBV29-1 | TGCAGCGTTGACGGACAGGGGGCTACAGATACGCAGTATTTT | CSVDGQGATDTQYF
TRBJ1-2 | . | 12 | . | TRBV12-3/TRBV12-4 | TGTGCCAGCAGTCCACAGGGCGGCGGCTACACCTTC | CASSPQGGGYTF
TRBJ2-5 | . | 15 | few | TRBV25-1 | TGTGCTACTAGTTGGTGGGAGGATGTCGGCGAGACCCAGTACTTC | CATSWWEDVGETQYF
TRBJ2-7 | . | 16 | . | TRBV6-1 | TGTGCCAGCAGAGGTCGGCGGGACAACTTAATCTACGAGCAGTACTTC | CASRGRRDNLIYEQYF
TRBJ1-3 | . | 13 | . | TRBV20-1 | TGCAGTGCTCGGGGGGCTGGTGGAAACACCATATATTTT | CSARGAGGNTIYF
TRBJ2-6 | . | 15 | few | TRBV12-3/TRBV12-4 | TGTGCCAGCAGTTCCCAGGGGACTGGGGCCAACGTCCTGACTTTC | CASSSQGTGANVLTF
TRBJ1-6 | . | 16 | many | TRBV20-1 | TGCAGTGCTGGAGGGGTCGAGGGCATGTATAATTCACCCCTCCACTTT | CSAGGVEGMYNSPLHF
TRBJ2-5 | TRBD2 | 16 | . | TRBV11-3 | TGTGCCAGCAGCTCTCGCGGGACTAGCAGGGTCCAGACCCAGTACTTC | CASSSRGTSRVQTQYF
TRBJ2-7 | . | 16 | once | TRBV7-6 | TGTGCCAGCAGCTTAGGGGCGGCATACTCCTACAATGAGCAGTACTTC | CASSLGAAYSYNEQYF
TRBJ2-1 | TRBD2 | 15 | few | TRBV7-2 | TGTGCCAGCAGACCCCTTAGCGGGGCCCTCAATGAGCAGTTCTTC | CASRPLSGALNEQFF
TRBJ2-7 | . | 13 | . | TRBV20-1 | TGCAGTGCTTACCGGGACTCTACCTACGAGCAGTACTTC | CSAYRDSTYEQYF
TRBJ1-1 | . | 13 | . | TRBV6-5 | TGTGCCAGCAGTTACTCTCCGGGGATTGAAGCTTTCTTT | CASSYSPGIEAFF
TRBJ2-1 | . | 13 | many | TRBV6-5 | TGTGCCAGCAGTTACTCGGGCTCCGATGAGCAGTTCTTC | CASSYSGSDEQFF
TRBJ1-2 | . | 14 | . | TRBV12-3/TRBV12-4 | TGTGCCAGCAGTTTTGGGGGGCCTAACTATGGCTACACCTTC | CASSFGGPNYGYTF
TRBJ2-4 | TRBD2 | 12 | many | TRBV29-1 | TGCAGCGTTGCTAGCGGGGGGAACATTCAGTACTTC | CSVASGGNIQYF
TRBJ2-7 | . | 12 | . | TRBV29-1 | TGCAGCGTGGGGCCGGACACGTACGAGCAGTACTTC | CSVGPDTYEQYF
TRBJ2-7 | TRBD2 | 17 | few | TRBV6-2/TRBV6-3 | TGTGCCAGCAGCCTATCACGATCGGGACTAGCCGATTACGAGCAGTACTTC | CASSLSRSGLADYEQYF
TRBJ2-1 | TRBD2 | 17 | many | TRBV2 | TGTGCCAGCAGCGCCGGGACTAGCGGGAGCACCTACAATGAGCAGTTCTTC | CASSAGTSGSTYNEQFF